The 14 T cell receptor beta chains in this list originate from one sample, sequenced in a study of control samples from healthy donors and cancer patients. Here immunoSEQ multiplex PCR was the method, and the copy in TCRdb shows in-frame clones only, minus some. The profile shows around 80,000 clones, 70% to 90% of them singletons. Sequences were obtained from blood. All receptors come from a woman aged 45-60 years in good health.

V and J are TRBV20-1 and TRBJ1-4; D call uncertain. The germline V gene encodes CDR1 DFQATT and CDR2 SNEGSKA (reference sequence). The CDR3 covers 12 residues. The V gene lost 3 bases and the J gene lost 5 bases, with 7 bases spanning the gap. As DNA, the CDR3 is TGCAGTGCTAGTAATCGGAATGAAAAACTGTTTTTT. This sequence encodes CSASNRNEKLFF.

The genes are TRBV24-1 and TRBJ1-3, with unresolved D. CDR3 length: 14 amino acids. Germline assignment: CDR1 KGHDR and CDR2 SFDVKD. V lost 2 bases and J 0 bases, leaving 4 bases between the germline ends. The CDR3 spells CATSDSSSGNTIYF. CDR3 in DNA: TGTGCCACCAGTGATTCGAGCTCTGGAAACACCATATATTTT.

The chain is built from TRBV19 and TRBJ2-1; D is perhaps TRBD2 (6 bases). The V and J ends lost 3 bases and 4 bases respectively, with 19 bases between them. The CDR3 runs 17 residues. Germline V CDR1 and CDR2: LNHDA, SQIVND (reference sequence). CDR3: CASSIPPTSGLYNEQFF. The DNA of the CDR3 is TGTGCCAGTAGTATCCCCCCGACCAGCGGGTTATACAATGAGCAGTTCTTC.

The chain employs TRBV27 and TRBJ2-2; 9 nucleotides match TRBD1. Germline CDR1 is MNHEY and CDR2 is SMNVEV (reference sequence). V shed 5 bases and J 4 bases; nucleotides not matched to a gene: 14. The CDR3 extends over 18 amino acids. CDR3 region: CASSGNRWDRAGTGELFF. The CDR3 region has the DNA TGTGCCAGCAGTGGAAACCGATGGGACAGGGCAGGCACCGGGGAGCTGTTTTTT.

The chain is built from TRBV9 and TRBJ2-1, with 8 bases aligning to TRBD1. Per germline, CDR1 SGDLS and CDR2 YYNGEE. J gave up 9 bases and V 1 base, and 9 bases lay outside the gene matches. The CDR3 has 15 amino acids. For the CDR3, the DNA is TGTGCCAGCAGCGTATTGGCAGGGGGCCGGGGTGAGCAGTTCTTC. The encoded protein is CASSVLAGGRGEQFF. The entire variable domain, with the rest obtained from reference TRBV9 and TRBJ2-1, is as follows: DSGVTQTPKHLITATGQRVTLRCSPRSGDLSVYWYQQSLDQGLQFLIQYYNGEERAKGNILERFSAQQFPDLHSELNLSSLELGDSALYFCASSVLAGGRGEQFFGPGTRLTVL.

This chain joins TRBV6-5 and TRBJ1-1; D unclear. CDR3 length equals 13 residues. The V and J ends lost 10 bases and 0 bases respectively, with 12 bases between them. CDR1 and CDR2 from the germline V gene are MNHEY and SVGAGI. CDR3 in DNA: TGTGCCACCGATAGAGGGTTGAACACTGAAGCTTTCTTT. Translating it yields CATDRGLNTEAFF.

The chain uses TRBV30 and TRBJ1-1; D is unclear. V lost 3 bases to trimming and J lost 0 bases, with 8 bases between them. The V gene's germline CDR1 is GTSNPN and CDR2 SVGIG (reference sequence). This CDR3 region has 13 residues. The CDR3 loop is CAWRRNMNTEAFF. The CDR3 DNA is TGTGCCTGGAGACGAAACATGAACACTGAAGCTTTCTTT.

The rearrangement uses TRBV7-9 and TRBJ1-1; unclear D gene. The CDR3 covers 11 residues. Germline V lookup: CDR1 SEHNR, CDR2 FQNEAQ (reference sequence). Deletions cut 5 bases from V and 7 bases from J, with 8 bases between. CDR3 residues: CASSPRSEAFF. Here the CDR3 DNA reads TGTGCCAGCAGCCCGAGGAGTGAAGCTTTCTTT.

This clone has a single count. The chain combines TRBV18 with TRBJ1-6; D gene uncertain. The CDR3 length is 16 residues. Looked up from germline, CDR1 is KGHSH and CDR2 is LQKENI. The ends were cut back, 4 bases at V and 0 bases at J, with 10 bases in the middle. CDR3 nucleotides: TGTGCCAGCTCACGCACAGCTAGCTCCTATAATTCACCCCTCCACTTT. Protein sequence: CASSRTASSYNSPLHF.

Comments on this clone: This specimen includes other DNA sequences encoding the same CDR3. This rearrangement joins TRBV19 to TRBJ1-3; D is possibly TRBD1 (5 bases). The length of the CDR3 is 13 residues. V was trimmed by 9 bases and J by 2 bases, leaving 11 bases between them. Germline assignment: CDR1 LNHDA and CDR2 SQIVND (reference sequence). The CDR3 here is CASGGGTGNTIYF. CDR3 coding DNA: TGTGCCAGCGGCGGGGGAACTGGAAACACCATATATTTT. The full variable domain, rest sourced from reference TRBV19 and TRBJ1-3, is DGGITQSPKYLFRKEGQNVTLSCEQNLNHDAMYWYRQDPGQGLRLIYYSQIVNDFQKGDIAEGYSVSREKKESFPLTVTSAQKNPTAFYLCASGGGTGNTIYFGEGSWLTVV.

This clone was detected a few times. The CDR3 is CASSEAGEGQPQHF. The CDR3 coding sequence is TGTGCCAGCAGTGAGGCAGGGGAGGGTCAGCCCCAGCATTTT. The chain carries TRBV2 and TRBJ1-5, with D possibly matching TRBD1 (6 bases). This CDR3 contains 14 residues. Per germline, CDR1 SNHLY and CDR2 FYNNEI. Trimming removed 3 bases from V and 6 bases from J, with 12 bases in between.

The chain employs TRBV5-5 and TRBJ2-1; D is unclear. CDR1 and CDR2 from the germline V gene are SGHKS and YYEKEE (reference sequence). V lost 1 base and J 5 bases, leaving 4 bases between the germline ends. The CDR3 is 12 amino acids. CDR3 bases: TGTGCCAGCAGCTTGTGGAACAATGAGCAGTTCTTC. Its translation is CASSLWNNEQFF. Complete variable domain (other parts from reference TRBV5-5 and TRBJ2-1): DAGVTQSPTHLIKTRGQQVTLRCSPISGHKSVSWYQQVLGQGPQFIFQYYEKEERGRGNFPDRFSARQFPNYSSELNVNALLLGDSALYLCASSLWNNEQFFGPGTRLTVL.

J is TRBJ1-1 and V is TRBV30; D unclear. With 5 bases removed from V and 4 bases from J, the gap between germline ends came to 11 bases. The CDR3 is 12 residues long. Germline-derived CDR1 and CDR2 are GTSNPN and SVGIG (reference sequence). CDR3 protein: CAWVIMGTEAFF. The CDR3 DNA sequence: TGTGCCTGGGTAATTATGGGCACTGAAGCTTTCTTT.

This clone was seen just once. The rearrangement links TRBV6-1 to TRBJ2-3; 8 positions match TRBD2. The CDR3 covers 16 residues. V was pared by 3 bases and J by 0 bases, with 5 bases of the junction left unmatched. The germline V gene encodes CDR1 MNHNS and CDR2 SASEGT. The CDR3 loop reads CASSELGLGSTDTQYF. DNA for the CDR3: TGTGCCAGCAGTGAGCTGGGACTAGGGAGCACAGATACGCAGTATTTT.